The clone carrying this T cell receptor (beta chain) appeared a few times. Its specificity is not known. The isolated RNA, all of it, was reverse transcribed, so expressed TCRB transcripts were what got sequenced. There were around 3.5 million reads on average in the naive, central memory and regulatory T cell samples. Data came from immunoSEQ multiplex PCR; TCRdb stores just in-frame clones and leaves some out. The repertoire includes roughly 330,000 clones, more than 9.5% of them detected once, and 0.015% sits in the top ten. The source of the sample is a study of beta chain features in type 1 diabetes. Whole-study findings and limits: In all four CD4+ subsets, TCRB CDR3 length was significantly, moderately reduced in type 1 diabetes.

The V end lost 5 bases, the J end lost 0 bases, and 14 bases lay between the germline ends. The CDR3 contains 17 residues. Per germline, CDR1 SGHVS and CDR2 FNYEAQ. The chain has TRBV7-6 and TRBJ2-6, with TRBD1 as a possible D gene (6 bases). The receptor's source is a woman under 40 in good health. The sequencing sample was made of naive CD4+ T cells from blood. The chain's CDR3 is CASSPVGQSSGANVLTF. The CDR3 DNA reads TGTGCCAGCAGCCCCGTGGGACAAAGCTCTGGGGCCAACGTCCTGACTTTC.